These 12 T cell receptor beta chains were all obtained from the same sample, sequenced in a study of blood T cell dynamics during melanoma immunotherapy. As for time point: pre-treatment baseline. Only in-frame clones appear in the TCRdb table, and some are missing; sequencing was by immunoSEQ multiplex PCR. The table records 8,000 to 11,000 clones, roughly 86% of them present only once. The specimen comprised blood, sampled from a patient treated with checkpoint blockade. The receptor set was obtained from a human donor with melanoma.

The chain couples TRBV5-1 to TRBJ2-3, with TRBD2 as a possible D gene (6 bases). Trimming shortened V by 6 bases and J by 10 bases, and 21 bases separated the two germline ends. There are 14 residues in the CDR3. Germline V CDR1 and CDR2: SGHRS, YFSETQ. Written as DNA, the CDR3 is TGCGCCAGCATAGAAGGAGTGCGGGACGGTCCGCAGTATTTT. Its protein is CASIEGVRDGPQYF.

The chain is built from TRBV11-2 and TRBJ2-3, with a tentative D call TRBD2 (5 bases). The CDR3 contains 16 residues. V shed 2 bases and J shed 5 bases, with 17 bases lying between them. Germline loops: CDR1 SGHAT, CDR2 FQNNGV. CDR3 amino acids: CASSLQLLGTGDTQYF. In DNA form, the CDR3 reads TGTGCCAGCAGCTTACAATTACTAGGAACCGGAGATACGCAGTATTTT.

In this sample, this clone turned up once. V usage is TRBV5-1 and J usage is TRBJ2-3, with D perhaps given as TRBD1 or TRBD2 (5 bases each). The CDR3 runs to 14 residues. Trimming removed 4 bases from V and 2 bases from J, with 11 bases in between. The germline V gene has CDR1 SGHRS and CDR2 YFSETQ. The CDR3 is CASSRDHATDTQYF. As DNA, the CDR3 is TGCGCCAGCAGCCGGGACCATGCCACAGATACGCAGTATTTT.

This chain connects TRBV5-6 to TRBJ2-4; possible D gene TRBD1, 5 bases. The CDR3 is 16 residues long. Germline loops: CDR1 SGHDT, CDR2 YYEEEE. The germline V and J ends were trimmed by 4 bases and 1 base, with 15 bases remaining between them. Written as DNA, the CDR3 is TGTGCCAGCAGCCCCGCGGCAGGGTGGGCCAAAAACATTCAGTACTTC. Translating it yields CASSPAAGWAKNIQYF. Together with reference TRBV5-6 and TRBJ2-4, the CDR3 gives the full variable domain: DAGVTQSPTHLIKTRGQQVTLRCSPKSGHDTVSWYQQALGQGPQFIFQYYEEEERQRGNFPDRFSGHQFPNYSSELNVNALLLGDSALYLCASSPAAGWAKNIQYFGAGTRLSVL.

The V call is TRBV6-5, the J call TRBJ2-3; TRBD2 is a possible D gene (6 bases). Trimming took off 2 bases at V and 9 bases at J, with 9 bases between the two ends. The CDR3 length is 12 residues. Germline loops: CDR1 MNHEY, CDR2 SVGAGI. CDR3 in amino acids: CASSYGRGTQYF. The CDR3 coding sequence is TGTGCCAGCAGTTACGGACGGGGGACGCAGTATTTT.

The rearrangement uses TRBV10-3 and TRBJ2-5, with 14 bases fitting TRBD2. The V segment lost 4 bases and the J segment 5 bases; nucleotides outside the gene matches: 3. Germline V gene sequence: CDR1 ENHRY, CDR2 SYGVKD. The CDR3 covers 15 residues. The CDR3 coding sequence is TGTGCCATCAGTGGCGGGACTAGCGGGGGTGAGACCCAGTACTTC. Translating gives CAISGGTSGGETQYF.

V gene TRBV30 combines with J gene TRBJ1-6; D remains ambiguous. Germline lookup yields CDR1 GTSNPN and CDR2 SVGIG (reference sequence). V lost 0 bases, J lost 10 bases, and 16 bases lay in between. This CDR3 has 15 residues. Written as DNA, the CDR3 is TGTGCCTGGAGTGTGGGCCGTAGATCGCGATCACCCCTCCACTTT. It encodes CAWSVGRRSRSPLHF.

The chain employs TRBV2 and TRBJ1-5; D is undetermined. There are 13 residues in the CDR3. The V gene lost 5 bases and the J gene lost 4 bases, with 9 bases spanning the gap. Germline values: CDR1 SNHLY, CDR2 FYNNEI. The CDR3 spells CASSFTMNQPQHF. CDR3 nucleotide sequence: TGTGCCAGCAGTTTTACAATGAATCAGCCCCAGCATTTT.

J is TRBJ2-1 and V is TRBV4-3, with a possible D match to TRBD2 (6 bases). The V and J ends lost 4 bases and 6 bases respectively, with 10 bases between them. The CDR3 runs to 13 residues. Per the germline V gene, CDR1 is LGHNA and CDR2 is YSLEER. The CDR3 loop is CASSRGLPNEQFF. For the CDR3, the DNA is TGCGCCAGCAGCCGGGGACTCCCCAATGAGCAGTTCTTC.

This clone was seen once. The rearrangement joins TRBV7-8 to TRBJ1-2; D unresolved. Trimming took 1 base from V and 2 from J, leaving 5 bases between them. CDR1 and CDR2 (germline): SGHVS, FQNEAQ. CDR3 length: 13 residues. CDR3 nucleotides: TGTGCCAGCAGCTTAGAGGTCAACTATGGCTACACCTTC. It is translated as CASSLEVNYGYTF.

V is TRBV11-2 and J is TRBJ1-3, with TRBD1 as a possible D gene (5 bases). The V end lost 3 bases, the J end lost 3 bases, and 12 bases lay between the germline ends. This CDR3 is built from 15 residues. CDR1 is SGHAT, CDR2 FQNNGV, per germline. CDR3 in DNA: TGTGCCAGCAGCTTGGGGACGTGGTTTGGAAACACCATATATTTT. Its translation is CASSLGTWFGNTIYF.

This chain joins TRBV5-8 and TRBJ1-5; 7 bases line up with TRBD1. Germline loops: CDR1 SGHTS, CDR2 YDEGEE. The CDR3 has 15 residues. With 4 bases clipped from V and 0 bases from J, the junction kept 4 bases outside the gene matches. CDR3 residues: CASSQTGFSNQPQHF. Here the CDR3 DNA reads TGTGCCAGCAGCCAGACAGGGTTTAGCAATCAGCCCCAGCATTTT.